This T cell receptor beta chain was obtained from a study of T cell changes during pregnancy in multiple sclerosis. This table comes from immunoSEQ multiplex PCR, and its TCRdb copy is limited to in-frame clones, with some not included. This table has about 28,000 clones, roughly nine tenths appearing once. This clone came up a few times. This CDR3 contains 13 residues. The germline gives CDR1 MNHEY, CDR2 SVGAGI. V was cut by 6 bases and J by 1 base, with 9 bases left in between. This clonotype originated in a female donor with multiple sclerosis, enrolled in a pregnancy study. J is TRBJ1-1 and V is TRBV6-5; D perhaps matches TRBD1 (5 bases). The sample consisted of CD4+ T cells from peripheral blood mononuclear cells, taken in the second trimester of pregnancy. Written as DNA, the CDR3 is TGTGCCAGCAGCCCCGGACAGAACACTGAAGCTTTCTTT. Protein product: CASSPGQNTEAFF.